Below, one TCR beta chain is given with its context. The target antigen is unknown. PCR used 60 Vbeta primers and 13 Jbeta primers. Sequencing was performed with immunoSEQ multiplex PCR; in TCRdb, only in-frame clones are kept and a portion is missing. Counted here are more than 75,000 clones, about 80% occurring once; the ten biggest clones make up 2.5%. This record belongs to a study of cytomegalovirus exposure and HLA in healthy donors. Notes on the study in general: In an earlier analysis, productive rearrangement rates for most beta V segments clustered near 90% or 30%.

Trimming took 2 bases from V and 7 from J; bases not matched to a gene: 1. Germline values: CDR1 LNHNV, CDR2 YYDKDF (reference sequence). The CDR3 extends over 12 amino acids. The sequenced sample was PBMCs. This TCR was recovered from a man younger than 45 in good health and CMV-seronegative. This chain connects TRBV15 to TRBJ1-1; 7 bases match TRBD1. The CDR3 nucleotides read TGTGCCACCAGCAGAAGGGACAGTGAAGCTTTCTTT. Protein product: CATSRRDSEAFF.